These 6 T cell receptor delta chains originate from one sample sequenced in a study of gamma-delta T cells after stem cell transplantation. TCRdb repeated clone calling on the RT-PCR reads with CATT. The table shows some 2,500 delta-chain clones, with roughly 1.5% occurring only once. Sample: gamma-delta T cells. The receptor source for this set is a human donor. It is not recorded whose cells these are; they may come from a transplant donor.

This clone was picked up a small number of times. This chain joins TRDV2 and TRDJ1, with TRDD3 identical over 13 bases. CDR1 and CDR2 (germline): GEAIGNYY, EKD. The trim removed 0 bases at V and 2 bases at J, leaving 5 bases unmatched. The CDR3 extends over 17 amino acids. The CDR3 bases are TGTGCCTGTGACACCTTACTGGGGGATACGAGAACCGATAAACTCATCTTT. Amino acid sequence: CACDTLLGDTRTDKLIF.

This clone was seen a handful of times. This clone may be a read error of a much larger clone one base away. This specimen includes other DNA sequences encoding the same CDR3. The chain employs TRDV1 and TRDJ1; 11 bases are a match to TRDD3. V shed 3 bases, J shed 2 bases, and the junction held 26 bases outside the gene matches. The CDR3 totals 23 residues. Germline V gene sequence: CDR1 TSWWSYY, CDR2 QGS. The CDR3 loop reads CALGEPTPLGGTLGDTSTDKLIF. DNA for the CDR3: TGTGCTCTTGGGGAGCCCACCCCCCTCGGAGGTACTCTGGGGGATACAAGTACCGATAAACTCATCTTT.

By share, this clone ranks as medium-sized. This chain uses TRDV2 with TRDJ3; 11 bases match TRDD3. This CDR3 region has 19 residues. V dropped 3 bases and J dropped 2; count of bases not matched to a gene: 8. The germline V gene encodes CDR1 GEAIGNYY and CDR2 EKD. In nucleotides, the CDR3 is TGTGCCTGTGACCCGGTACTGGGGGATAGAGCCTGGGACACCCGACAGATGTTTTTC. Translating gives CACDPVLGDRAWDTRQMFF.

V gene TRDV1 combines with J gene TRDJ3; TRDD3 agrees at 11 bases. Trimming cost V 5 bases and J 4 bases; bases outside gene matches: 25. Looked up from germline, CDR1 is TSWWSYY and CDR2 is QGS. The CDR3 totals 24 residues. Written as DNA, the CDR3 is TGTGCTCTTGGGTCTCCACCTCTTCCTAATCTTTACTGGGGGATAGGATGGGACACCCGACAGATGTTTTTC. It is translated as CALGSPPLPNLYWGIGWDTRQMFF.

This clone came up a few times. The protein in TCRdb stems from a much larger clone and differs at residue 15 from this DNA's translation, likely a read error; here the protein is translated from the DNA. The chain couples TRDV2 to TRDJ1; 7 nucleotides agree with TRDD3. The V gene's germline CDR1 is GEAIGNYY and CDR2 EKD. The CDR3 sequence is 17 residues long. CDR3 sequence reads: CACRSTQGWGYTDKPIF. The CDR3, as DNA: TGTGCCTGCAGATCCACCCAAGGCTGGGGGTACACCGATAAACCCATCTTT.

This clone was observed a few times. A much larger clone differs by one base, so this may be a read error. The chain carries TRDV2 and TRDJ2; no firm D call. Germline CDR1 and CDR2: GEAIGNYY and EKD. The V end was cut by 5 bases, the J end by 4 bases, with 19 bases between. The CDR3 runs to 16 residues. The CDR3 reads CACGTASREETAQLFF. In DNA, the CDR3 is TGTGCCTGTGGCACGGCTTCACGGGAGGAGACAGCACAACTCTTCTTT.